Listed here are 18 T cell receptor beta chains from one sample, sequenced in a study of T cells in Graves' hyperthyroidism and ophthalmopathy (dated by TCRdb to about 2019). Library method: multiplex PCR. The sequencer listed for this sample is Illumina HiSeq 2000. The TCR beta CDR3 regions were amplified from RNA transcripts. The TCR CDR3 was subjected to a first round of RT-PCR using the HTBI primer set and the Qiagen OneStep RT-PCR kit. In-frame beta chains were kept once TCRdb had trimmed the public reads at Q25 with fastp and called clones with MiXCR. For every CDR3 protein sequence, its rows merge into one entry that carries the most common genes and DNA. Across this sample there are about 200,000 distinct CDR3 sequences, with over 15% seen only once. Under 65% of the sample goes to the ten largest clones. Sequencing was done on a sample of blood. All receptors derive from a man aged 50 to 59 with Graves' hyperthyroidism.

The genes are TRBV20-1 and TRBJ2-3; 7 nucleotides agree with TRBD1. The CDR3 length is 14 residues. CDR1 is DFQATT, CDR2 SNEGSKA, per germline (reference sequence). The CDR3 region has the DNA TGCAGCCTCCTTGGGACAGCGAGCACAGATACGCAGTATTTT. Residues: CSLLGTASTDTQYF.

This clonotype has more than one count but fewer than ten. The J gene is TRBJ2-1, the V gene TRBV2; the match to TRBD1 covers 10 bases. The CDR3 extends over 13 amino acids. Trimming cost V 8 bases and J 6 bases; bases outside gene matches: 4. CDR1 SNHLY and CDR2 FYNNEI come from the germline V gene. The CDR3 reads CASLRQGANEQFF. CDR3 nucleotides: TGTGCCAGCCTTAGACAGGGGGCCAATGAGCAGTTCTTC.

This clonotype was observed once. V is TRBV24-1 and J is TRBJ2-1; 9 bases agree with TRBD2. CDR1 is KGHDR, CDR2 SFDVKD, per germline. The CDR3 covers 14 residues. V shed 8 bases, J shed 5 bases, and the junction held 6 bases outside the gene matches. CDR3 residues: CATMRPSGNNEQFF. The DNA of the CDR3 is TGTGCCACCATGAGGCCTAGCGGGAACAATGAGCAGTTCTTC.

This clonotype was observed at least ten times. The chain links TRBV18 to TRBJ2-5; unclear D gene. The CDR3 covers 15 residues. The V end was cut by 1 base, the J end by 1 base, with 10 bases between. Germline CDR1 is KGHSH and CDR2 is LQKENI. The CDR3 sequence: CASSPRPSAQETQYF. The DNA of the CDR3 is TGTGCCAGCTCACCACGCCCGTCAGCCCAAGAGACCCAGTACTTC.

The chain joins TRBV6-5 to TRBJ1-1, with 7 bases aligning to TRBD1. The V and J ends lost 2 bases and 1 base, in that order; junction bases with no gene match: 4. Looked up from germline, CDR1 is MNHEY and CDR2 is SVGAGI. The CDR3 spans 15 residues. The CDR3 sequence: CASSYAGQTNTEAFF. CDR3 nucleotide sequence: TGTGCCAGCAGTTACGCGGGACAGACGAACACTGAAGCTTTCTTT.

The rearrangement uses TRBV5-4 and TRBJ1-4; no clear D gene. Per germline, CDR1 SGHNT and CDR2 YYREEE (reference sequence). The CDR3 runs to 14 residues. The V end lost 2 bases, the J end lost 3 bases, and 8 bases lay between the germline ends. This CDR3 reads CASSFGRSNEKLFF. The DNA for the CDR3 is TGTGCCAGCAGCTTCGGGCGGTCTAATGAAAAACTGTTTTTT.

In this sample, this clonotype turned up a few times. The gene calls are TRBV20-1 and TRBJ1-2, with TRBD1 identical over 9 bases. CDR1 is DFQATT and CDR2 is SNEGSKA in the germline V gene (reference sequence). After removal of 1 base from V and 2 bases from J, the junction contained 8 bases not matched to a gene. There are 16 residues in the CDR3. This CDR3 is CSARAFGQGKNYGYTF. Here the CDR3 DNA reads TGCAGTGCTAGAGCCTTTGGACAGGGGAAGAACTATGGCTACACCTTC.

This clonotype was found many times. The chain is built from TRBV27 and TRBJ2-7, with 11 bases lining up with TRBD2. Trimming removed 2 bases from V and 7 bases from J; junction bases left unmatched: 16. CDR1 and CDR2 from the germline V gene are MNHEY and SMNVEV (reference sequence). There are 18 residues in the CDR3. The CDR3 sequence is CASSLNELAGASGREQYF. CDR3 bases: TGTGCCAGCAGTTTAAATGAACTAGCGGGAGCCTCCGGGAGAGAGCAGTACTTC.

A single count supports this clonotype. The CDR3 coding sequence is TGTGCCAGCAGTGACTGGGGACAGGGCCTCAATGAGCAGTTCTTC. Translated: CASSDWGQGLNEQFF. V is TRBV6-4 and J is TRBJ2-1; 9 nucleotides align to TRBD1. The trim removed 1 base at V and 6 bases at J, leaving 4 bases unmatched. CDR1 is MRHNA, CDR2 SNTAGT, per germline. The CDR3 spans 15 residues.

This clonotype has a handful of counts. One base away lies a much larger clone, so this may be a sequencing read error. The CDR3 DNA is TGTGCCAGCAGCTTAAGGGGAGGGGGGGGCTATGAGCAGTTCTTC. It is translated as CASSLRGGGGYEQFF. V is TRBV7-2 and J is TRBJ2-1; a possible D gene is TRBD2 (7 bases). V lost 2 bases and J 8 bases, leaving 16 bases between the germline ends. Germline CDR1 SGHTA, CDR2 FQGNSA. The CDR3 covers 15 residues.

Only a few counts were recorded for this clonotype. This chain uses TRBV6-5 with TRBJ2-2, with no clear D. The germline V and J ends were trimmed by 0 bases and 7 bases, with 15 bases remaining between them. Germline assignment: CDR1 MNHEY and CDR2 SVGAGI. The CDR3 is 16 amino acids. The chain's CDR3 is CASSYSGWAPGGELFF. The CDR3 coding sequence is TGTGCCAGCAGTTACTCGGGCTGGGCCCCCGGCGGGGAGCTGTTTTTT.

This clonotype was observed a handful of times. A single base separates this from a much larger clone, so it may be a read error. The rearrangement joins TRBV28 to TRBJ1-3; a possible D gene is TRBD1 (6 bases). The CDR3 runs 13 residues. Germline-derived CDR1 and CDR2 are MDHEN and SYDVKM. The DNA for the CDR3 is TGTGCCAGCAGAACATGGCCTGGGGACACCACATATTTT. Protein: CASRTWPGDTTYF.

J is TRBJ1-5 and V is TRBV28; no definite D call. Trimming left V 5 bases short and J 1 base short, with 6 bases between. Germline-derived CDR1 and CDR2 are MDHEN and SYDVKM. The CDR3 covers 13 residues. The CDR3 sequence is CASSPPSNQPQHF. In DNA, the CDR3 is TGTGCCAGCAGTCCCCCGAGCAATCAGCCCCAGCATTTT.

The CDR3 sequence is CASSRRLAGVNEQFF. Here the CDR3 DNA reads TGTGCCAGCAGTCGGCGACTAGCGGGAGTTAATGAGCAGTTCTTC. The chain combines TRBV12-3 or TRBV12-4 with TRBJ2-1; 12 positions match TRBD2. The length of the CDR3 is 15 residues. J was trimmed by 7 bases and V by 5 bases; bases with no gene match: 6.

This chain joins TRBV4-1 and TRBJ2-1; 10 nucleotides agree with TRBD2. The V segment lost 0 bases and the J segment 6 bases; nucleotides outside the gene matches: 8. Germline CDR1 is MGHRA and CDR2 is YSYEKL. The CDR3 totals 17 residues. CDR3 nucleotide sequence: TGCGCCAGCAGCCAAGAACGGCTAGCGGGAGCCCTCAATGAGCAGTTCTTC. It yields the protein CASSQERLAGALNEQFF.

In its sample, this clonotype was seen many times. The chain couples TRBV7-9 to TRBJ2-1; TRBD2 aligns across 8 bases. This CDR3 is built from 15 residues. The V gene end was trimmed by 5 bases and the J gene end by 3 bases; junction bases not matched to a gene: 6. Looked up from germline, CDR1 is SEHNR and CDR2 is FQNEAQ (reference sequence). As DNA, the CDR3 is TGTGCCAGCAGCCCACCCGGGACTAGCTACAATGAGCAGTTCTTC. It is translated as CASSPPGTSYNEQFF.

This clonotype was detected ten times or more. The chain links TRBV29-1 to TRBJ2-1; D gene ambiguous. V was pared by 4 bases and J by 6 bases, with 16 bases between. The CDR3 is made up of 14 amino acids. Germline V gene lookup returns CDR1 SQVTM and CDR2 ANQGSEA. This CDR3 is CSVVQRRYSNEQFF. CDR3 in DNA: TGCAGCGTTGTTCAGAGACGTTACTCCAATGAGCAGTTCTTC.

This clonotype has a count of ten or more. The CDR3 region is CALDRQPAGTEAFF. DNA of the CDR3: TGTGCCCTTGATCGACAGCCCGCGGGCACTGAAGCTTTCTTT. The rearrangement uses TRBV2 and TRBJ1-1; a possible D gene is TRBD1 (5 bases). CDR3 length: 14 amino acids. The V and J ends lost 11 bases and 4 bases respectively, with 20 bases between them. CDR1 and CDR2 from the germline V gene are SNHLY and FYNNEI.